These 23 T cell receptor beta chains came from one sample sequenced in a study of blood T cell repertoires in COVID-19. Measured with immunoSEQ multiplex PCR; TCRdb has only the in-frame clones, and not every one. The sample comprises under 250,000 clones, about 90% of which are singletons, and 3% to 3.5% rests with the top ten. Sequencing was done on a sample of peripheral blood. Receptors originate from a man between 18 and 29 years old with active or convalescent COVID-19.

There are a few counts of this clone. The rearrangement uses TRBV3-1 (or the pseudogene TRBV3-2) and TRBJ1-1; no clear D. Germline assignment: CDR1 LGHDT and CDR2 YNNKEL (reference sequence). This CDR3 comprises 14 residues. V was clipped by 2 bases and J by 4 bases, with 11 bases between them. CDR3 amino acids: CASSQRELGTEAFF. Here the CDR3 DNA reads TGTGCCAGCAGCCAAAGGGAGTTAGGCACTGAAGCTTTCTTT.

This chain connects TRBV5-1 to TRBJ1-5, with D perhaps matching TRBD1 (6 bases). This CDR3 has 15 amino acids. V was pared by 0 bases and J by 10 bases, with 17 bases between. CDR1 is SGHRS and CDR2 is YFSETQ in the germline V gene. The CDR3 loop is CASSLVAGADGPQHF. For the CDR3, the DNA is TGCGCCAGCAGCTTGGTGGCGGGGGCTGACGGCCCCCAGCATTTT.

The V gene is TRBV2, the J gene TRBJ1-6; tentative D call: TRBD1 (6 bases). The CDR3 spans 14 residues. The V gene's germline CDR1 is SNHLY and CDR2 FYNNEI. V lost 8 bases, J lost 8 bases, and 16 bases lay in between. CDR3: CASGDKASYSPLHF. CDR3 coding DNA: TGTGCCAGCGGGGACAAAGCTAGTTATTCACCCCTCCACTTT.

This chain uses TRBV19 with TRBJ2-1; D perhaps matches TRBD2 (6 bases). V gave up 5 bases and J gave up 3 bases, with 23 bases separating them. The CDR3 extends over 18 amino acids. CDR1 is LNHDA and CDR2 is SQIVND in the germline V gene (reference sequence). This chain's CDR3 is CASSLGGGSTSRYNEQFF. The DNA for the CDR3 is TGTGCCAGTAGTCTTGGAGGAGGGTCGACTAGTCGCTACAATGAGCAGTTCTTC.

The DNA of the CDR3 is TGTGCCAGCAAGACAGGGGCCTACTACAATGAGCAGTTCTTC. Its translation: CASKTGAYYNEQFF. The chain is built from TRBV28 and TRBJ2-1; TRBD1 matches 8 bases. With V trimmed by 7 bases and J by 3 bases, 5 bases remained unmatched. The CDR3 runs to 14 residues. CDR1 MDHEN and CDR2 SYDVKM come from the germline V gene. The whole variable domain, filled in from reference TRBV28 and TRBJ2-1, reads DVKVTQSSRYLVKRTGEKVFLECVQDMDHENMFWYRQDPGLGLRLIYFSYDVKMKEKGDIPEGYSVSREKKERFSLILESASTNQTSMYLCASKTGAYYNEQFFGPGTRLTVL.

The chain has TRBV30 and TRBJ2-7; D may be TRBD1 (5 bases). CDR1 is GTSNPN, CDR2 SVGIG, per germline (reference sequence). The CDR3 runs to 15 residues. The V gene lost 5 bases and the J gene lost 2 bases, with 19 bases spanning the gap. CDR3 residues: CAWAPGTGSAYEQYF. CDR3 nucleotides: TGTGCCTGGGCACCCGGCACAGGATCGGCCTACGAGCAGTACTTC.

A single count supports this clone. V usage is TRBV6-5 and J usage is TRBJ2-3, with D maybe TRBD2 (7 bases). With 2 bases removed from V and 2 bases from J, the gap between germline ends came to 14 bases. CDR1 is MNHEY, CDR2 SVGAGI, per germline. There are 16 residues in the CDR3. CDR3 sequence: CASSYDSGGYTDTQYF. The DNA of the CDR3 is TGTGCCAGCAGTTACGACTCGGGGGGCTACACAGATACGCAGTATTTT.

The chain carries TRBV7-3 and TRBJ1-1; D is unresolved. Germline values: CDR1 SGHTA, CDR2 FQGTGA. There are 13 residues in the CDR3. V lost 5 bases and J 0 bases, leaving 7 bases between the germline ends. The CDR3 is CASSRGMNTEAFF. CDR3 bases: TGTGCCAGCAGCCGGGGAATGAACACTGAAGCTTTCTTT. The entire variable domain, with the rest obtained from reference TRBV7-3 and TRBJ1-1, is as follows: GAGVSQTPSNKVTEKGKYVELRCDPISGHTALYWYRQSLGQGPEFLIYFQGTGAADDSGLPNDRFFAVRPEGSVSTLKIQRTERGDSAVYLCASSRGMNTEAFFGQGTRLTVV.

The rearrangement uses TRBV9 and TRBJ2-3, with TRBD2 matching 10 bases. After removal of 0 bases from V and 6 bases from J, the junction contained 10 bases not matched to a gene. The CDR3 extends over 17 amino acids. From germline, CDR1 is SGDLS and CDR2 YYNGEE. CDR3 nucleotide sequence: TGTGCCAGCAGCGTAGGCCCAGGGAGCGGGAGGGCCGATACGCAGTATTTT. Translation: CASSVGPGSGRADTQYF.

This clone was observed a single time. This chain links TRBV7-8 with TRBJ2-2, with TRBD1 identical over 8 bases. CDR1 SGHVS and CDR2 FQNEAQ come from the germline V gene. V gave up 4 bases and J gave up 5 bases; unmatched junction bases: 6. There are 15 residues in the CDR3. CDR3 amino acids: CASSYTTGGTGELFF. CDR3 nucleotides: TGTGCCAGCAGCTACACAACAGGGGGGACCGGGGAGCTGTTTTTT.

CDR3: CASSPIDRPTRTF. The CDR3 nucleotides read TGTGCCAGCAGCCCCATTGACAGACCTACAAGGACCTTC. The chain uses TRBV6-6 and TRBJ1-2, with D maybe TRBD1 (5 bases). The ends were cut back, 6 bases at V and 14 bases at J, with 22 bases in the middle. Germline V gene sequence: CDR1 MNHNY, CDR2 SVGAGI (reference sequence). The CDR3 covers 13 residues.

The chain carries TRBV7-2 and TRBJ1-2; no definite D call. Germline CDR1 reads SGHTA; CDR2 reads FQGNSA. V lost 1 base and J lost 5, with 14 bases in between. The CDR3 contains 15 residues. The CDR3 protein is CASSLVGGKSYGYTF. CDR3 coding DNA: TGTGCCAGCAGCTTAGTTGGCGGTAAAAGTTATGGCTACACCTTC.

CDR3 amino acids: CASSLVAGKGADTQYF. DNA for the CDR3: TGTGCCAGCAGCCTTGTAGCGGGCAAAGGGGCAGATACGCAGTATTTT. The genes are TRBV5-4 and TRBJ2-3; TRBD2 agrees at 7 bases. Germline V gene lookup returns CDR1 SGHNT and CDR2 YYREEE (reference sequence). The CDR3 is 16 amino acids. V trimming: 4 bases; J trimming: 4 bases; junction bases outside the gene matches: 12. Complete variable domain (other parts from reference TRBV5-4 and TRBJ2-3): ETGVTQSPTHLIKTRGQQVTLRCSSQSGHNTVSWYQQALGQGPQFIFQYYREEENGRGNFPPRFSGLQFPNYSSELNVNALELDDSALYLCASSLVAGKGADTQYFGPGTRLTVL.

The chain links TRBV7-2 to TRBJ2-1; a weak D match, TRBD2 (6 bases). This CDR3 has 15 residues. Germline CDR1 reads SGHTA; CDR2 reads FQGNSA. Between the trimmed V and J ends, which lost 5 bases and 6 bases, there was a span of 17 bases. The CDR3 is CASSLGLSYTNEQFF. The CDR3 DNA sequence: TGTGCCAGCAGCCTAGGACTATCATATACCAATGAGCAGTTCTTC.

This clone has just a few counts. The V call is TRBV7-2, the J call TRBJ2-1, with D possibly being TRBD1 (6 bases). The CDR3 has 16 amino acids. V was cut by 2 bases and J by 7 bases, with 18 bases left in between. The germline V gene has CDR1 SGHTA and CDR2 FQGNSA. The CDR3 nucleotides read TGTGCCAGCAGCTTAAGGGGGTCTAGGATGGGAAATGAGCAGTTCTTC. Amino acids: CASSLRGSRMGNEQFF.

The chain recombines TRBV7-9 with TRBJ2-2; 12 bases align to TRBD2. The CDR3 runs to 16 residues. The germline gives CDR1 SEHNR, CDR2 FQNEAQ (reference sequence). Germline trimming cut 1 base from V and 7 bases from J; bases unmatched to any gene: 4. The CDR3 DNA is TGTGCCAGCAGCTTAGGGACTAGCGGGATCGGCGGGGAGCTGTTTTTT. Translating gives CASSLGTSGIGGELFF. Based on the CDR3 plus reference TRBV7-9 and TRBJ2-2, the full variable domain is DTGVSQNPRHKITKRGQNVTFRCDPISEHNRLYWYRQTLGQGPEFLTYFQNEAQLEKSRLLSDRFSAERPKGSFSTLEIQRTEQGDSAMYLCASSLGTSGIGGELFFGEGSRLTVL.

The rearrangement joins TRBV3-1 (or the pseudogene TRBV3-2) to TRBJ2-1; a possible D gene is TRBD2 (6 bases). The germline V gene has CDR1 LGHDT and CDR2 YNNKEL (reference sequence). The length of the CDR3 is 15 residues. The V end lost 4 bases, the J end lost 0 bases, and 10 bases lay between the germline ends. CDR3 amino acids: CASSRGGSSYNEQFF. In DNA, the CDR3 is TGTGCCAGCAGCCGCGGAGGGAGCTCCTACAATGAGCAGTTCTTC.

The chain couples TRBV4-1 to TRBJ2-1, with TRBD2 identical over 9 bases. The CDR3 spans 16 residues. V trimming: 1 base; J trimming: 2 bases; junction bases outside the gene matches: 3. Germline V CDR1 and CDR2: MGHRA, YSYEKL. DNA for the CDR3: TGCGCCAGCAGCCAAGGACTAGCGGATACCTACAATGAGCAGTTCTTC. This encodes CASSQGLADTYNEQFF.

This chain connects TRBV19 to TRBJ2-3, with 13 positions matching TRBD2. The J segment lost 7 bases and the V segment lost 7 bases, leaving 8 bases of the junction unmatched. CDR1 is LNHDA, CDR2 SQIVND, per germline (reference sequence). The CDR3 is 15 residues long. Here the CDR3 reads CASTPGLAGANTQYF. The CDR3 DNA follows: TGTGCCAGTACTCCCGGACTAGCGGGGGCAAATACGCAGTATTTT.

CDR3 nucleotide sequence: TGTGCCAGCAGCCCTCGGACTACATCCTACGAGCAGTACTTC. This translates into CASSPRTTSYEQYF. V usage is TRBV13 and J usage is TRBJ2-7; a weak D match, TRBD2 (6 bases). Deletions cut 5 bases from V and 1 base from J, with 12 bases between. Germline V lookup: CDR1 PRHDT, CDR2 FYEKMQ (reference sequence). The CDR3 loop spans 14 amino acids.

V gene TRBV9 combines with J gene TRBJ2-2; 7 nucleotides line up with TRBD1. V shed 2 bases, J shed 6 bases, and the junction held 4 bases outside the gene matches. CDR1 and CDR2 (germline): SGDLS, YYNGEE. This CDR3 comprises 14 residues. Here the CDR3 DNA reads TGTGCCAGCAGCGTCCGACAGGGTCCCGGGGAGCTGTTTTTT. It is translated as CASSVRQGPGELFF.

The chain carries TRBV10-3 and TRBJ2-1; 8 bases fit TRBD2. The CDR3 has 15 residues. Germline CDR1 ENHRY, CDR2 SYGVKD. V lost 7 bases and J lost 6; bases outside the gene matches: 11. CDR3 DNA sequence: TGTGCCATCACGGCCGGGACTAGATCAGGCAATGAGCAGTTCTTC. It yields the protein CAITAGTRSGNEQFF.

The chain couples TRBV29-1 to TRBJ2-7; D ambiguous. The ends were cut back, 6 bases at V and 0 bases at J, with 15 bases in the middle. The CDR3 has 14 amino acids. Germline-derived CDR1 and CDR2 are SQVTM and ANQGSEA. The CDR3 protein is CSVGLWASSYEQYF. DNA of the CDR3: TGCAGCGTCGGTTTATGGGCCAGCTCCTACGAGCAGTACTTC.